This T cell receptor beta chain is from a study of cytomegalovirus exposure and HLA in healthy donors. The overall study: Most genotyped donors, roughly 83% of 300 to 400, had Caucasian-associated genetic ancestry.

CDR3 size: 15 residues. The V gene's germline CDR1 is GTSNPN and CDR2 SVGIG (reference sequence). V shed 2 bases and J 4 bases; nucleotides not matched to a gene: 10. The study sampled nominally healthy donors, though unrecorded immune exposures were likely. Researchers ran the PCR with 60 Vbeta and 13 Jbeta primers. Libraries were prepared by immunoSEQ multiplex PCR; TCRdb keeps only in-frame clonotypes and omits some of them. The sample includes 200,000 to 250,000 clones, about 75% of them seen just once. The V and J genes are TRBV30 and TRBJ1-2; 7 positions agree with TRBD1. Sequencing was done on a sample of PBMCs. The clonotype originates from a man aged 18 to 30 in good health and CMV-seronegative. The CDR3 DNA sequence: TGTGCCTGGAGTTCCAAAGGGGGCATTCCCTATGGCTACACCTTC. Residues: CAWSSKGGIPYGYTF.